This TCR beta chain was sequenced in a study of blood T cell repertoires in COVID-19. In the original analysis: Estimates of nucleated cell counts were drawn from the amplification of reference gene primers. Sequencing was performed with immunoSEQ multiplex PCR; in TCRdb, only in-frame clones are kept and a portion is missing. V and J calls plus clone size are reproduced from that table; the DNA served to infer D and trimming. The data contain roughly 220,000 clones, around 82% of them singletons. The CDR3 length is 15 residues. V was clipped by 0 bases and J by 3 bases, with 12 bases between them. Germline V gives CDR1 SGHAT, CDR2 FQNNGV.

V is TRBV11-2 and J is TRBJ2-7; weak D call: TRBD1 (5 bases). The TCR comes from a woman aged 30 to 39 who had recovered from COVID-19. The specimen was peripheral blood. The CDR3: CASSLDPDSFYEQYF. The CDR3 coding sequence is TGTGCCAGCAGCTTAGACCCCGACAGTTTCTACGAGCAGTACTTC.